These T cell receptor beta chains were read from a single sample in a study of T cell repertoires in cytomegalovirus infection. TCRdb ran MiXCR on the reads and lists one entry per CDR3 protein. This sample has 150,000 to 160,000 distinct CDR3 sequences, with about a quarter found just once. Sequenced material: PBMCs. The receptors derive from a human donor in good health (CMV status not recorded). Some clones in this sample may be carry-over from other donors' samples. CDR3s include the opening cysteine and the closing phenylalanine or tryptophan. D genes are given only for firm matches. Size tells how often a clone was seen (once, few, many) or the class of an expanded clone, and some rows leave it out.

V	D	size	J	DNA	CDR3
TRBV7-2	.	many	TRBJ2-5	TGTGCCAGCAGCTTCCCCGGGGCGACCCAGTACTTC	CASSFPGATQYF
TRBV24-1	.	.	TRBJ2-7	TGTGCCACCAGTGATCCAGGGAGCAACGAGCAGTACTTC	CATSDPGSNEQYF
TRBV29-1	TRBD2	.	TRBJ2-7	TGCAGCATCCGACTAGCGACCTCCTACGAGCAGTACTTC	CSIRLATSYEQYF
TRBV6-2/TRBV6-3	.	.	TRBJ2-2	TGTGCCAGCAGTTCCGGACGGGCGAACACCGGGGAGCTGTTTTTT	CASSSGRANTGELFF
TRBV7-2	TRBD2	many	TRBJ2-2	TGTGCCAGCAGCCAGACGGGGAGGGCGACCGGGGAGCTGTTTTTT	CASSQTGRATGELFF
TRBV4-1	TRBD1	once	TRBJ1-2	TGCGCCAGCAGCCACCCGGACAGGGACGGCTACACCTTC	CASSHPDRDGYTF
TRBV6-5	TRBD2	.	TRBJ2-1	TGTGCCAGCAGTTACTGGGGACTAGCGGGAGAAGTGTTCTTC	CASSYWGLAGEVFF
TRBV7-9	.	many	TRBJ2-3	TGTGCCAGCAGCTTAGAGGCAGATACGCAGTATTTT	CASSLEADTQYF
TRBV5-4	TRBD2	few	TRBJ2-3	TGTGCCAGCAGCTTGGCCTTAGACCAGCGGGAAAATACGCAGTATTTT	CASSLALDQRENTQYF
TRBV28	.	many	TRBJ1-5	TGTGCCAGCAGTTCCGGGGCGGGTGGCAATCAGCCCCAGCATTTT	CASSSGAGGNQPQHF
TRBV6-5	TRBD2	.	TRBJ2-2	TGTGCCAGCAACCTACGCGCTAGCGGGGGGACCGGGGAGCTGTTTTTT	CASNLRASGGTGELFF
TRBV2	TRBD1	few	TRBJ1-5	TGTGCCAGCAGGGGACAGGGGGAGTATCAGCCCCAGCATTTT	CASRGQGEYQPQHF
TRBV6-1	.	.	TRBJ2-3	TGTGCCAGCAGTGAAGCGGGGGGGGGACAGCAACTGTATACGCAGAATTTT	CASSEAGGGQQLYTQNF
TRBV12-3/TRBV12-4	.	.	TRBJ1-3	TGTGCCAGCAGTTTTTTCCCGGGGGCGGGGGGAAACACCATATATTTT	CASSFFPGAGGNTIYF
TRBV5-8	.	few	TRBJ1-4	TGTGCCAGCAGCCGGACTAATGAAAAACTGTTTTTT	CASSRTNEKLFF
TRBV7-3	.	few	TRBJ2-5	TGTGCCAGCAGCTTAACGTCGAAAGGGACCCAGTACTTC	CASSLTSKGTQYF
TRBV7-9	.	many	TRBJ2-6	TGTGCCAGCAGCTTCTGGGGGCCTGGGGCCAACGTCCTGACTTTC	CASSFWGPGANVLTF
TRBV7-6	TRBD1	many	TRBJ1-5	TGTGCCAGCAGCTCGCACTCCGGGACAGTGGCCCAGCCCCAGCATTTT	CASSSHSGTVAQPQHF
TRBV12-3/TRBV12-4	TRBD1	.	TRBJ1-4	TGTGCCAGCAGTTTTCGGCAGGGGGAACTGTTTTTT	CASSFRQGELFF
TRBV13	TRBD2	.	TRBJ2-3	TGTGCCAGCAGCGCCGGGACTAGCGGGGCAGGTACGCAGTATTTT	CASSAGTSGAGTQYF
TRBV7-2	.	many	TRBJ2-3	TGTGCCAGCACCCCGCAGGCGGGGCTTAGCACAGATACGCAGTATTTT	CASTPQAGLSTDTQYF
TRBV5-1	.	few	TRBJ1-5	TGCGCCAGCAGCCCATCGTGGGACACAAATCAGCCCCAGCATTTT	CASSPSWDTNQPQHF
TRBV12-3/TRBV12-4	TRBD1	.	TRBJ1-5	TGTGCCAGCAGTTCCTTACCCGGACAGGGGTATAAGGCCCAGCATTTT	CASSSLPGQGYKAQHF
TRBV27	TRBD2	few	TRBJ2-7	TGTGCCAGCAGTCTAGCGGGGGGGTTGGACGAGCAGTACTTC	CASSLAGGLDEQYF
TRBV18	.	.	TRBJ1-6	TGTGCCAGCTCACAATCTGCCAATTCACCCCTCCACTTT	CASSQSANSPLHF
TRBV25-1	TRBD2	.	TRBJ2-1	TGTGCCAGCAGTGATTCCAGCGGGAGGGACTCCTACAATGAGCAGTTCTTC	CASSDSSGRDSYNEQFF
TRBV2	.	.	TRBJ1-2	TGTGCCAGCATCGGACAGCCCTATGGCTACACCTTC	CASIGQPYGYTF
TRBV28	TRBD1	.	TRBJ1-5	TGTGCCGGGGGAGGACAGGCCGTTAATCAGCCCCAGCATTTT	CAGGGQAVNQPQHF
TRBV11-2	.	many	TRBJ2-7	TGTGCCAGCAGCTTAATTACTGATTCCTACGAGCAGTACTTC	CASSLITDSYEQYF
TRBV28	TRBD2	.	TRBJ2-1	TGTGCCAGCAGTTTAGGCGGGAGTGCGGATGAGCAGTTCTTC	CASSLGGSADEQFF
TRBV29-1	TRBD2	.	TRBJ2-3	TGCAGCGCCAGACTAGCGGGGGGCCTCACAGATACGCAGTATTTT	CSARLAGGLTDTQYF
TRBV11-2	.	.	TRBJ2-5	TGTGCCAGCAGCTTGGGGCCGGGTGCTCAAGTCGAGACCCAGTACTTC	CASSLGPGAQVETQYF
TRBV6-2/TRBV6-3	.	once	TRBJ2-3	TGTGCCAGCAGTTACCTTGGGGGCGGCACAGATACGCAGTATTTT	CASSYLGGGTDTQYF
TRBV7-6	.	.	TRBJ2-2	TGTGCTAGCAGCTTATATGAGAACGGGGAGCTGTTTTTT	CASSLYENGELFF
TRBV7-2	.	many	TRBJ1-1	TGTGCCAGCAGCTTAGAGGCAGGGAGACCCTTTAACACTGAAGCTTTCTTT	CASSLEAGRPFNTEAFF
TRBV12-3/TRBV12-4	.	many	TRBJ2-1	TGTGCCAGCAGTGCGGACCCACCCTTAGTCAGTGAGCAGTTCTTC	CASSADPPLVSEQFF
TRBV5-1	.	.	TRBJ1-1	TGCGCCAGCAGCCTCCGGGGGGGGGGGAACACTGAAGCTTTCTTT	CASSLRGGGNTEAFF
TRBV27	.	few	TRBJ2-3	TGTGCCAGCAGTTTGGGGCGGGGTGGGGTAGATACGCAGTATTTT	CASSLGRGGVDTQYF
TRBV12-3/TRBV12-4	.	few	TRBJ1-4	TGTGCCAGCAGTTTGGCAGGCCCAGGTGAAAAACTGTTTTTT	CASSLAGPGEKLFF
TRBV28	TRBD2	many	TRBJ2-3	TGTGCCAGCAGTTTATATAGGGCGGGAGAAAGAGGCACAGATACGCAGTATTTT	CASSLYRAGERGTDTQYF
TRBV5-1	TRBD2	few	TRBJ2-3	TGCGCCAGCAGCTTCACTAGCGGGAGGCCCACAGATACGCAGTATTTT	CASSFTSGRPTDTQYF
TRBV5-4	.	.	TRBJ2-1	TGTGCCAGCAGCCCGGCCCTTGGAAATGAGCAGTTCTTC	CASSPALGNEQFF
TRBV11-2	.	.	TRBJ2-1	TGTGCCAGCAGCTTAATCGGGCGGGACAATGAGCAGTTCTTC	CASSLIGRDNEQFF
TRBV12-3/TRBV12-4	TRBD2	many	TRBJ2-7	TGTGCCAGCAGTCCGATGGGACTAGGGAAGGAAGGCGAGCAGTACTTC	CASSPMGLGKEGEQYF
TRBV20-1	.	once	TRBJ2-1	TGCAGTGCCCTGGAGGAGTCCCCCCGTTGGAATGAGCAGTTCTTC	CSALEESPRWNEQFF
TRBV19	TRBD1	few	TRBJ2-7	TGTGCCAGTAGTATGACAGGGGGCCTAGACGAGCAGTACTTC	CASSMTGGLDEQYF
TRBV28	TRBD1	few	TRBJ2-2	TGTGCCAGCAGTCGACGGACAGGGAGTATGCACACCGGGGAGCTGTTTTTT	CASSRRTGSMHTGELFF
TRBV12-3/TRBV12-4	.	once	TRBJ1-4	TGTGCCAGCAGAAGGACAACTAATGAAAAACTGTTTTTT	CASRRTTNEKLFF
TRBV7-8	.	many	TRBJ2-1	TGTGCCAGCAGCTTAATGCGGCACCCGAGCTCCTACAATGAGCAGTTCTTC	CASSLMRHPSSYNEQFF
TRBV6-6	.	few	TRBJ1-5	TGTGCCAGCAAAAAACAGGGCGGTAAGGGAAGCAATCAGCCCCAGCATTTT	CASKKQGGKGSNQPQHF
TRBV5-1	TRBD2	.	TRBJ2-3	TGCGCCAGCAGCCCCCCAGCTAGCGGGGGGCTCCGGGATACGCAGTATTTT	CASSPPASGGLRDTQYF
TRBV9	.	.	TRBJ2-5	TGTGCCAGCAGCGTAGCCTCGGGCCAGTCACAAGAGACCCAGTACTTC	CASSVASGQSQETQYF
TRBV6-4	.	.	TRBJ2-1	TGTGCCAGCAGCCCCATACTCCCTCGGTCCTACAATGAGCGGTTCTTC	CASSPILPRSYNERFF
TRBV12-3/TRBV12-4	.	few	TRBJ1-1	TGTGCCAGCAGTTTTAAGGAGAACACTGAAGCTTTCTTT	CASSFKENTEAFF
TRBV19	TRBD1	few	TRBJ2-7	TGTGCCAGTAGTATGGGGACAGGACGCCCCTACGAGCAGTACTTC	CASSMGTGRPYEQYF